This T cell receptor (beta chain) was documented in a study of T-cell reconstitution after alpha-beta-depleted transplantation in children. Study results and caveats: By about two months after transplant, alpha-beta T cells reportedly arose from several hundred graft clones that had expanded.

TCRbeta library construction was performed incorporating unique molecular identifiers. TCRdb reprocessed the PCR reads with MiXCR, giving one entry per CDR3 protein. This sample has 190,000 or so distinct CDR3 sequences, with just under 6.5% found just once. CDR1 is MGHRA, CDR2 YSYEKL, per germline. This CDR3 spans 17 amino acids. V was trimmed by 4 bases and J by 8 bases, leaving 24 bases between them. This clonotype was picked up many times. What it binds is unknown. The sample consisted of PBMCs, taken before TCRalphabeta/CD19-depleted stem cell transplant. This chain connects TRBV4-1 to TRBJ2-1, with unresolved D. The receptor comes from a girl in the first two years of life with combined immunodeficiency, due to receive a stem cell transplant. CDR3 sequence (DNA): TGCGCCAGCAGCCTACAGACATACTCGGATAGCAACCATGAGCAGTTCTTC. Translated: CASSLQTYSDSNHEQFF.